This TCR beta chain was sequenced for a study of T cell changes during pregnancy in multiple sclerosis. The junction had 1 base not matched to a gene; V was cut back by 4 bases and J by 1 base. This CDR3 is built from 14 residues. From germline, CDR1 is MNHEY and CDR2 SVGAGI. Data came from immunoSEQ multiplex PCR; TCRdb stores just in-frame clones and leaves some out. The table records over 60,000 clones, roughly 91% of them present only once. The J gene is TRBJ2-5, the V gene TRBV6-5; 9 bases agree with TRBD1. The clonotype originates from a female donor in good health, enrolled as a control in a pregnancy study. This sample comprised peripheral blood, obtained in the third trimester of pregnancy. The CDR3 is CASSLQGAQETQYF. The DNA for the CDR3 is TGTGCCAGCAGTTTACAGGGGGCCCAAGAGACCCAGTACTTC.